Given below is one TCR beta chain in context. This sample is part of a study of blood T cell repertoires in COVID-19. J lost 6 bases, V lost 5 bases, and 7 bases had no gene match. From germline, CDR1 is LNHDA and CDR2 SQIVND (reference sequence). The CDR3 length is 14 residues. Source study methods: Amplification of reference gene primers was used by the study to estimate nucleated cell counts. Measured with immunoSEQ multiplex PCR; TCRdb has only the in-frame clones, and not every one. V, J and clone size were drawn from that table, and D and trimming were deduced from the DNA. Here the sample spans approximately 140,000 clones, about 85% being singletons.

Sequencing was performed on peripheral blood. The clonotype originates from a woman between 55 and 75 years old with active or convalescent COVID-19. The chain has TRBV19 and TRBJ2-7; 10 bases are shared with TRBD1. The CDR3 DNA follows: TGTGCCAGTAGTCTCTGGACAGGGGGAGGCGAGCAGTACTTC. Its protein product is CASSLWTGGGEQYF.